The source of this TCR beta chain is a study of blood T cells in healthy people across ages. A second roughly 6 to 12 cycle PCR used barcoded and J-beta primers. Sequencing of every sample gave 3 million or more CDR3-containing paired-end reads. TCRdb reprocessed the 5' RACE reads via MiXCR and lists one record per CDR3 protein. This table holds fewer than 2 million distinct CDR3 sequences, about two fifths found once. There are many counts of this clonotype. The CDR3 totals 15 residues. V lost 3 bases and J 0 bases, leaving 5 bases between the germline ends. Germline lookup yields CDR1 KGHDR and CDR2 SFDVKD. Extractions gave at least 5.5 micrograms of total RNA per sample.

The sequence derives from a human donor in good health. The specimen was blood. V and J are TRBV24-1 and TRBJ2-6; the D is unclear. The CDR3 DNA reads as TGTGCCACCAGTGATGTCGACTCTGGGGCCAACGTCCTGACTTTC. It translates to CATSDVDSGANVLTF.